This T cell receptor beta chain is from a study of Graves' ophthalmopathy and Graves' hyperthyroidism. The study amplified TCR beta CDR3 regions using RNA transcripts. HTBI primers served in a first-round RT-PCR, which a second-round multiplex PCR followed. Via MiXCR, TCRdb re-called the multiplex PCR reads, giving one row per CDR3 protein. This table holds over a million distinct CDR3 sequences, about two fifths found once. This clonotype was detected a few times. Looked up from germline, CDR1 is MNHEY and CDR2 is SVGEGT. There are 15 residues in the CDR3. V lost 3 bases to trimming and J lost 0 bases, with 9 bases between them.

This receptor was identified in an adult man with Graves' hyperthyroidism. Sequencing was carried out using peripheral blood or thyroid tissue (not recorded which). The J gene is TRBJ1-3, the V gene TRBV6-2 or TRBV6-3; maybe TRBD1 (5 bases). The CDR3 loop reads CASSYGGDSGNTIYF. The CDR3 DNA reads as TGTGCCAGCAGTTATGGGGGAGACTCTGGAAACACCATATATTTT.